This entry lists 21 T cell receptor beta chains sequenced from one sample in a study of CD8+ T cells in alopecia areata (dated by TCRdb to 2016 to 2019). Library creation used the immunoSEQ multiplex PCR assay. To provide template for TCR sequencing, every sample had RNA extracted and reverse transcribed into cDNA. TCRdb provides this immuneACCESS table in a form limited to in-frame rearrangements. Some clones are lacking; in checked studies, under half of them reflect an unresolved V gene, and why the rest are absent is not known. This sample holds over 100,000 clones; approximately 53% were observed only once. Roughly 0.5% of the sample is held by the ten biggest clonotypes. The sample's time point label, decoded: 4 weeks on oral tofacitinib. The treatment or condition label, read with the paper, signifies: oral pan-JAK inhibitor, 5-10 mg twice daily. The input for sequencing was CD4+ T cells sorted from blood, taken at week 4, from a patient treated with tofacitinib. All receptors derive from a human donor with alopecia areata.

This clone appeared a few times. The chain combines TRBV29-1 with TRBJ1-2, with D uncertain. Germline CDR1 and CDR2: SQVTM and ANQGSEA. This CDR3 comprises 14 residues. Trimming left V 0 bases short and J 7 bases short, with 15 bases between. The CDR3 DNA sequence: TGCAGCGTTGAAGATCAGTTTGGACGGGGTGGCTACACCTTC. Its translation is CSVEDQFGRGGYTF.

The chain recombines TRBV29-1 with TRBJ1-1; D might be TRBD1 (5 bases). The germline CDR1 and CDR2 sequences are SQVTM and ANQGSEA. The CDR3 runs 12 residues. The germline V and J ends were trimmed by 3 bases and 3 bases, with 8 bases remaining between them. For the CDR3, the DNA is TGCAGCGTTGAGGGGGGGTACACTGAAGCTTTCTTT. Encoded protein: CSVEGGYTEAFF. Combining the CDR3 with reference TRBV29-1 and TRBJ1-1 gives the whole variable domain SAVISQKPSRDICQRGTSLTIQCQVDSQVTMMFWYRQQPGQSLTLIATANQGSEATYESGFVIDKFPISRPNLTFSTLTVSNMSPEDSSIYLCSVEGGYTEAFFGQGTRLTVV.

The V call is TRBV30, the J call TRBJ1-5; TRBD1 might be the D (6 bases). V lost 2 bases and J lost 4, with 12 bases in between. The CDR3 totals 14 residues. Germline CDR1 is GTSNPN and CDR2 is SVGIG (reference sequence). The CDR3 nucleotides read TGTGCCTGGAGTACCAAACAGGGAAATCAGCCCCAGCATTTT. Translation: CAWSTKQGNQPQHF.

V is TRBV4-1 and J is TRBJ1-1; D is unresolved. The ends were cut back, 0 bases at V and 1 base at J, with 6 bases in the middle. The CDR3 is 14 residues long. CDR1 is MGHRA, CDR2 YSYEKL, per germline. CDR3 sequence (DNA): TGCGCCAGCAGCCAAGAGGACGGGAACACTGAAGCTTTCTTT. This translates into CASSQEDGNTEAFF.

Only one count was recorded for this clone. This rearrangement joins TRBV9 to TRBJ2-2; D is perhaps TRBD1 (6 bases). V lost 1 base and J lost 6, with 13 bases in between. The length of the CDR3 is 15 residues. Germline V lookup: CDR1 SGDLS, CDR2 YYNGEE. The CDR3: CASSVTTRQAGELFF. CDR3 nucleotides: TGTGCCAGCAGCGTAACCACCAGACAGGCCGGGGAGCTGTTTTTT.

The rearrangement uses TRBV2 and TRBJ2-3; 9 nucleotides match TRBD1. The junction had 6 bases not matched to a gene; V was cut back by 5 bases and J by 3 bases. This CDR3 has 15 residues. Germline loops: CDR1 SNHLY, CDR2 FYNNEI. The CDR3 DNA follows: TGTGCCAGCAGTCGGCGGGGACAGGGAACAGATACGCAGTATTTT. Its protein is CASSRRGQGTDTQYF.

This clone was seen only a few times. The V and J genes are TRBV29-1 and TRBJ2-3, with no clear D. Germline V gene sequence: CDR1 SQVTM, CDR2 ANQGSEA. Trimming took off 3 bases at V and 2 bases at J, with 9 bases between the two ends. This CDR3 has 13 amino acids. The CDR3 sequence is CSVEIAATDTQYF. CDR3 nucleotide sequence: TGCAGCGTTGAGATAGCAGCCACAGATACGCAGTATTTT.

V is TRBV30 and J is TRBJ2-7; TRBD2 is a possible D gene (5 bases). The CDR3 has 11 residues. Germline V lookup: CDR1 GTSNPN, CDR2 SVGIG (reference sequence). The V gene lost 5 bases and the J gene lost 3 bases, with 8 bases spanning the gap. The CDR3 reads CAWGGDYEQYF. CDR3 DNA: TGTGCCTGGGGAGGAGACTACGAGCAGTACTTC.

The genes are TRBV27 and TRBJ2-1; unclear D gene. Germline V gene lookup returns CDR1 MNHEY and CDR2 SMNVEV (reference sequence). This CDR3 comprises 11 residues. Deletions cut 3 bases from V and 7 bases from J, with 4 bases between. The CDR3 DNA follows: TGTGCCAGCAGTTTGTATAATGAGCAGTTCTTC. It codes for CASSLYNEQFF.

The chain combines TRBV14 with TRBJ2-2, with a tentative D call TRBD1 (6 bases). V was pared by 6 bases and J by 12 bases, with 11 bases between. The CDR3 has 11 amino acids. Per the germline V gene, CDR1 is SGHDN and CDR2 is FVKESK. The CDR3: CASSTGRKLFF. The DNA for the CDR3 is TGTGCCAGCAGTACAGGGCGGAAGCTGTTTTTT.

This chain links TRBV5-4 with TRBJ2-5; 13 bases match TRBD2. Germline V CDR1 and CDR2: SGHNT, YYREEE (reference sequence). CDR3 size: 15 residues. The V and J ends lost 6 bases and 5 bases, in that order; junction bases with no gene match: 7. CDR3 amino acids: CASTIRLAGGETQYF. In DNA form, the CDR3 reads TGTGCCAGCACCATCCGACTAGCGGGGGGCGAGACCCAGTACTTC.

This clone was seen at least ten times. The CDR3 DNA is TGTGCCAGCAGGACTACACCGGACAGAGGCTCTGGAAACACCATATATTTT. It yields the protein CASRTTPDRGSGNTIYF. The chain is built from TRBV5-4 and TRBJ1-3, with D possibly TRBD1 on 6 matching bases. In germline, CDR1 is SGHNT, CDR2 YYREEE (reference sequence). The CDR3 contains 17 residues. The V gene lost 5 bases and the J gene lost 0 bases, with 18 bases spanning the gap.

A few counts support this clone. This rearrangement joins TRBV29-1 to TRBJ2-7; D is uncertain. With 5 bases removed from V and 2 bases from J, the gap between germline ends came to 7 bases. The CDR3 sequence is 11 residues long. Germline CDR1 and CDR2: SQVTM and ANQGSEA. The CDR3 region is CSVKGTYEQYF. In DNA form, the CDR3 reads TGCAGCGTTAAAGGGACCTACGAGCAGTACTTC.

The V gene is TRBV6-1, the J gene TRBJ2-7; 9 nucleotides agree with TRBD2. The ends lost 6 bases at V and 2 bases at J; junction bases unmatched: 8. The CDR3 spans 15 residues. CDR1 MNHNS and CDR2 SASEGT come from the germline V gene. In nucleotides, the CDR3 is TGTGCCAGCAGCTCCGGATTAGCGGGGGCCTACGAGCAGTACTTC. Its translation: CASSSGLAGAYEQYF.

The chain joins TRBV7-9 to TRBJ1-4; D gene uncertain. Trimming pared 6 bases from V and 8 bases from J, leaving 13 bases between. Per germline, CDR1 SEHNR and CDR2 FQNEAQ (reference sequence). The CDR3 consists of 13 residues. The CDR3 loop is CASRPSRGEKLFF. The DNA for the CDR3 is TGTGCCAGCAGACCTAGCAGAGGGGAAAAACTGTTTTTT. Full variable domain (rest looked up from reference TRBV7-9 and TRBJ1-4): DTGVSQNPRHKITKRGQNVTFRCDPISEHNRLYWYRQTLGQGPEFLTYFQNEAQLEKSRLLSDRFSAERPKGSFSTLEIQRTEQGDSAMYLCASRPSRGEKLFFGSGTQLSVL.

This clone was counted only a few times. This sequence joins TRBV5-6 and TRBJ1-1; 7 bases agree with TRBD1. The CDR3 spans 16 residues. J gave up 0 bases and V 3 bases, and 8 bases lay outside the gene matches. CDR1 is SGHDT and CDR2 is YYEEEE in the germline V gene. CDR3 DNA sequence: TGTGCCAGCAGCTCTACAGGGGCCCGCATGAACACTGAAGCTTTCTTT. Translation: CASSSTGARMNTEAFF. Together with reference TRBV5-6 and TRBJ1-1, the CDR3 gives the full variable domain: DAGVTQSPTHLIKTRGQQVTLRCSPKSGHDTVSWYQQALGQGPQFIFQYYEEEERQRGNFPDRFSGHQFPNYSSELNVNALLLGDSALYLCASSSTGARMNTEAFFGQGTRLTVV.

The genes are TRBV15 and TRBJ1-1; D not certain. Germline lookup yields CDR1 LNHNV and CDR2 YYDKDF (reference sequence). V was trimmed by 1 base and J by 6 bases, leaving 12 bases between them. This CDR3 has 14 amino acids. CDR3 sequence reads: CATSRVSGVSEAFF. The CDR3 DNA sequence: TGTGCCACCAGCAGAGTCTCGGGAGTATCTGAAGCTTTCTTT. The entire variable domain, with the rest obtained from reference TRBV15 and TRBJ1-1, is as follows: DAMVIQNPRYQVTQFGKPVTLSCSQTLNHNVMYWYQQKSSQAPKLLFHYYDKDFNNEADTPDNFQSRRPNTSFCFLDIRSPGLGDTAMYLCATSRVSGVSEAFFGQGTRLTVV.

The chain uses TRBV29-1 and TRBJ2-2; D might be TRBD1 (5 bases). The CDR3 runs 14 residues. Germline-derived CDR1 and CDR2 are SQVTM and ANQGSEA. V was cut by 6 bases and J by 5 bases, with 16 bases left in between. The CDR3 coding sequence is TGCAGCGTGCTTGCTGGGGCATGGACCGGGGAGCTGTTTTTT. This encodes CSVLAGAWTGELFF.

This rearrangement joins TRBV9 to TRBJ2-7; 8 bases agree with TRBD1. V lost 3 bases and J lost 1; bases outside the gene matches: 6. CDR3 length equals 15 residues. Germline V gives CDR1 SGDLS, CDR2 YYNGEE. The CDR3 DNA is TGTGCCAGCAGCGCTCGGGACAGGAATTCCTACGAGCAGTACTTC. Protein sequence: CASSARDRNSYEQYF.

The chain carries TRBV15 and TRBJ1-1; D is perhaps TRBD1 (6 bases). The CDR3 covers 16 residues. CDR1 and CDR2 from the germline V gene are LNHNV and YYDKDF (reference sequence). Deletions cut 4 bases from V and 4 bases from J, with 19 bases between. The CDR3 reads CATSKGTPEGGTEAFF. The CDR3 region has the DNA TGTGCCACCAGCAAAGGGACCCCGGAGGGGGGCACTGAAGCTTTCTTT.

The V and J genes are TRBV29-1 and TRBJ2-7, with 8 bases fitting TRBD1. This CDR3 is 16 amino acids long. Per the germline V gene, CDR1 is SQVTM and CDR2 is ANQGSEA. V lost 4 bases to trimming and J lost 5 bases; unmatched junction nucleotides: 16. In nucleotides, the CDR3 is TGCAGCGTTGGCGCCTCGACAGGGGACAAGCACCACGAGCAGTACTTC. This codes for CSVGASTGDKHHEQYF.